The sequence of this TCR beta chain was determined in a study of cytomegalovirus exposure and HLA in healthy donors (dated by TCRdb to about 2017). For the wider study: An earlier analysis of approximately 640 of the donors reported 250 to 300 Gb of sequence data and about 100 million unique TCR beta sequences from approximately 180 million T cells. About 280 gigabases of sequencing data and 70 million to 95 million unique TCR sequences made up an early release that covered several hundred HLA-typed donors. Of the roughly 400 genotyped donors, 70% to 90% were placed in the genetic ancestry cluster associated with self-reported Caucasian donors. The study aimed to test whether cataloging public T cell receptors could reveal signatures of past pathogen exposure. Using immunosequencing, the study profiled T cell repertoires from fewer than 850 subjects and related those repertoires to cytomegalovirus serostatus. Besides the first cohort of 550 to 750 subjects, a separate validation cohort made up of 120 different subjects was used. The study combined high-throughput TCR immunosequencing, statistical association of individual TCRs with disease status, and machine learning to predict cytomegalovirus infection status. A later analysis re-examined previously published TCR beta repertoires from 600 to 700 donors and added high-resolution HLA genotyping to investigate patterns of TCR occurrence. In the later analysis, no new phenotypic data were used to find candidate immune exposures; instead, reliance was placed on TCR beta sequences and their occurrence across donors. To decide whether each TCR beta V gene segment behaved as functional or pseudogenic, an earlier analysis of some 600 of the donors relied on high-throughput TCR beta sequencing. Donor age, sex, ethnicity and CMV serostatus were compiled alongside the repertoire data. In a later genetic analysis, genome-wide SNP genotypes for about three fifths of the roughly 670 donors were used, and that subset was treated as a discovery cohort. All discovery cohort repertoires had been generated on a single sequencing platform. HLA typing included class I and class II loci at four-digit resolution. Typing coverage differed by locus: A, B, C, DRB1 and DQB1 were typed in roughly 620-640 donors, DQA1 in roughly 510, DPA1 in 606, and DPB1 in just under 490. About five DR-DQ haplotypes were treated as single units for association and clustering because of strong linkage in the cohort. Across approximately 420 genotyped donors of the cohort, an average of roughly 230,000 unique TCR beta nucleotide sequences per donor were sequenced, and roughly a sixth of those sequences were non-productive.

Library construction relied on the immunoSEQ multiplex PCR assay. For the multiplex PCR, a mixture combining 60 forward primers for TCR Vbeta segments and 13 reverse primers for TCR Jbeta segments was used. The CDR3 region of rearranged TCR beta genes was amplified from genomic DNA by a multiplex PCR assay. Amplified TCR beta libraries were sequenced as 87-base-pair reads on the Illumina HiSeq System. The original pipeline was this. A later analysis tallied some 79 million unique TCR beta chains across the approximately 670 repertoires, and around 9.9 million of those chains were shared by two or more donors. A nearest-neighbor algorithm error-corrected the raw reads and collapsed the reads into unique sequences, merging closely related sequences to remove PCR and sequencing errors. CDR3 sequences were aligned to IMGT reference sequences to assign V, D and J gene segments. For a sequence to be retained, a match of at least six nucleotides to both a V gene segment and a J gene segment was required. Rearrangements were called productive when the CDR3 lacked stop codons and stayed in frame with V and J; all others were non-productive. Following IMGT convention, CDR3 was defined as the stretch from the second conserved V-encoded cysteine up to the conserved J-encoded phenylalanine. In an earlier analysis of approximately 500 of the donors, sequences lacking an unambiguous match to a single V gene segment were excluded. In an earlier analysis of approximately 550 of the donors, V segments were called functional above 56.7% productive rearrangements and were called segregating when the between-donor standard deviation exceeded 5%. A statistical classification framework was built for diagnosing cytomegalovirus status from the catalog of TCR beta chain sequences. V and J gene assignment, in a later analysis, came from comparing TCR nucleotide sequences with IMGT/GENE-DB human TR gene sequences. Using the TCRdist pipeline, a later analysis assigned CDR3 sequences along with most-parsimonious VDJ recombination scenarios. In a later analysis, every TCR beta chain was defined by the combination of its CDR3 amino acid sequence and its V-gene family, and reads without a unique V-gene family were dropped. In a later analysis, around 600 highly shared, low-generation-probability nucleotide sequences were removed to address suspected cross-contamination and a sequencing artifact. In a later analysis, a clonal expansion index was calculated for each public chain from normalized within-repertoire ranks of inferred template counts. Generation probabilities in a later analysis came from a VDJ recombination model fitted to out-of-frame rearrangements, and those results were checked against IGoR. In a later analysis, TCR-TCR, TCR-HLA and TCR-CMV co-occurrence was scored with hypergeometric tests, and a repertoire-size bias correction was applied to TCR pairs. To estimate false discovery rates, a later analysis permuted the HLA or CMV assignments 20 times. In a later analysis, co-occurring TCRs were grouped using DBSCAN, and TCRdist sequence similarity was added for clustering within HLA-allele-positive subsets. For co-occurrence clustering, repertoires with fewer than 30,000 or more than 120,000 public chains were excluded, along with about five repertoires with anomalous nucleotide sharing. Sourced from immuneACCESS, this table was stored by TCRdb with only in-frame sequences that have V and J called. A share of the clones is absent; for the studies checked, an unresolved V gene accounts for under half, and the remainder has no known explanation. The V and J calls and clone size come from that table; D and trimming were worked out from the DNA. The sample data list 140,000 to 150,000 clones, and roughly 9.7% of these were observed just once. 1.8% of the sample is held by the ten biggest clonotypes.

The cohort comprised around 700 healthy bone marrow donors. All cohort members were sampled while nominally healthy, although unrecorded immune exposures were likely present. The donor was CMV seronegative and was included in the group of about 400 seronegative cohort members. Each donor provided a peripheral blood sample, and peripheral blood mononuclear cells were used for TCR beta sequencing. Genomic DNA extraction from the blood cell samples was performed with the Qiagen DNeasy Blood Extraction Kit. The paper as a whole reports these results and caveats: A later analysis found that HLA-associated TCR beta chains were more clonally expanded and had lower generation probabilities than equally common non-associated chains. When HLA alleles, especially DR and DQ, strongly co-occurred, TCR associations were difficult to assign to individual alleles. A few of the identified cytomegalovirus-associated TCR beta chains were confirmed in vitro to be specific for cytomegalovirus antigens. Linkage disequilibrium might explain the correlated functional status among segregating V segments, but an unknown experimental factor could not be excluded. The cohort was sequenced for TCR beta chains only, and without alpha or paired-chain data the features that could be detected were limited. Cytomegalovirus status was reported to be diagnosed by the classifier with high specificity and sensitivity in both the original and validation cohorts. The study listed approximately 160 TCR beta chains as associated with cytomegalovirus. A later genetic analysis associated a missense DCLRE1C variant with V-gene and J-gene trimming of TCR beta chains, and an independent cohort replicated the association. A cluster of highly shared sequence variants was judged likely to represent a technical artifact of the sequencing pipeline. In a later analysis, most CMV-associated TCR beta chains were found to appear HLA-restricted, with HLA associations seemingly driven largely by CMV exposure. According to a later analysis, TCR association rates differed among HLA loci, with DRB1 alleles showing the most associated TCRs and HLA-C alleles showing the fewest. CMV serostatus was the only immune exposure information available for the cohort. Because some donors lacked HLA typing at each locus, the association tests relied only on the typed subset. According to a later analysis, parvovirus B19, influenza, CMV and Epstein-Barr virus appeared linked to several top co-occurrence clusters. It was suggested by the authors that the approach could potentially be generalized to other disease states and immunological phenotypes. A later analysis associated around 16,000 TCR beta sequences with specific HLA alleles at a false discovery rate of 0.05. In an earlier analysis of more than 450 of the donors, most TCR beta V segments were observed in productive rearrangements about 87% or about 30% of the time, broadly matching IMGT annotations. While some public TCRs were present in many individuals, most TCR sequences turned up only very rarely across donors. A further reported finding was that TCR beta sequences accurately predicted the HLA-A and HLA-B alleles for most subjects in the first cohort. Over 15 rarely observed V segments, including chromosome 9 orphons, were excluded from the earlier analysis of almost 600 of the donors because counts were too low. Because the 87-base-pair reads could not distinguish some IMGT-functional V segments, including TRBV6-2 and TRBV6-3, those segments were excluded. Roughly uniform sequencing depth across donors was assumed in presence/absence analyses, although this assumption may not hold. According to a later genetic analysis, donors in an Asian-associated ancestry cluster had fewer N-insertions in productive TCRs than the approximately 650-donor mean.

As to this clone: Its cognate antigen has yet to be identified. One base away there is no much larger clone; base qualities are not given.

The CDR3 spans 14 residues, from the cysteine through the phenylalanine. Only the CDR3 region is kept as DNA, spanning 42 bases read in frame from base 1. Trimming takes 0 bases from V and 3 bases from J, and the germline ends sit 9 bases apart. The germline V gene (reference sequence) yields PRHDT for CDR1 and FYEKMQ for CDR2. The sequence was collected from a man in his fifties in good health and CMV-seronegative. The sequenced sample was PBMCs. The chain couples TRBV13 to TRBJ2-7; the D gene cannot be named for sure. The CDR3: CASSLGRADYEQYF. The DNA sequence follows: TGTGCCAGCAGCTTAGGCCGAGCCGACTACGAGCAGTACTTC. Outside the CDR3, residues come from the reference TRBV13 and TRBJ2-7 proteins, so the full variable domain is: AAGVIQSPRHLIKEKRETATLKCYPIPRHDTVYWYQQGPGQDPQFLISFYEKMQSDKGSIPDRFSAQQFSDYHSELNMSSLELGDSALYFCASSLGRADYEQYFGPGTRLTVT.